This entry describes one TCR beta chain. This sample stems from a study of blood T cell repertoires in COVID-19. Across the whole study: From the United States, Italy and Spain came samples of acute and convalescent COVID-19. In each case, the material was cDNA or gDNA derived from T cells, B-cell-depleted T cells, or PBMCs.

Trimming removed 8 bases from V and 0 bases from J, with 23 bases in between. This CDR3 region has 18 residues. The germline V gene encodes CDR1 SGHVS and CDR2 FNYEAQ. As handled by the study authors: From reference gene primer amplification, estimates of nucleated cell counts were derived. Assay: immunoSEQ multiplex PCR; the TCRdb copy retains only in-frame clones and omits some. That table supplies the V and J calls and clone size; D and trimming were determined from the DNA. The top ten hold around 0.77% of the sample, which has about 120,000 clones, 65% to 85% seen once. Sequenced input: peripheral blood. The chain uses TRBV7-6 and TRBJ1-3; possibly TRBD1 for D (6 bases). The TCR sequence derives from a woman between 70 and 85 years old with acute or convalescent COVID-19. The CDR3 sequence is CASASGSTGSFSGNTIYF. Here the CDR3 DNA reads TGTGCCAGCGCCTCAGGTTCGACAGGCTCGTTCTCTGGAAACACCATATATTTT.